Listed below are T cell receptor beta chains from one sample, sequenced in a study of vaccination and CD4 T cells after COVID-19. One entry per CDR3 protein, called by TCRdb with MiXCR from the PCR reads. The data show approximately 12,000 distinct CDR3 sequences, with approximately 58% seen just once and about 8% held by the top ten. Their recognized antigens are unknown. The sequencing sample was made of CD4+ T cells from blood, cultured in vitro. These receptors all stem from a human donor who had recovered from COVID-19. Both conserved end residues are part of each CDR3. A D gene is named only where the DNA matches it firmly. Only part of the rows carry a size: once, few, many, or a class if the clone is expanded.

d_call	j_call	v_call	clone_size	cdr3_aa	cdr3_nt
TRBD1	TRBJ1-5	TRBV18	-	CASSAGTGSQPQHF	TGTGCCAGCTCAGCCGGGACAGGGAGTCAGCCCCAGCATTTT
-	TRBJ2-2	TRBV24-1	-	CATSDRTVNTGELFF	TGTGCCACCAGTGATCGGACTGTCAACACCGGGGAGCTGTTTTTT
TRBD2	TRBJ2-3	TRBV6-9	-	CASTRSGTSGRAWKDTQYF	TGTGCCAGCACCCGCTCCGGGACTAGCGGGAGGGCCTGGAAAGATACGCAGTATTTT
-	TRBJ1-2	TRBV5-1	-	CASGDISVLGADGYTF	TGCGCCAGCGGCGACATCTCTGTCTTAGGGGCTGATGGCTACACCTTC
-	TRBJ1-1	TRBV20-1	-	CSARDRQLAEGAEAFF	TGCAGTGCTAGAGATCGTCAATTGGCGGAGGGCGCTGAAGCTTTCTTT
-	TRBJ1-1	TRBV4-1	-	CASSQGSEVLGEAFF	TGCGCCAGCAGCCAAGGTTCAGAGGTCCTGGGGGAAGCTTTCTTT
-	TRBJ2-7	TRBV27	-	CASRSGSGPYEQYF	TGTGCCAGCAGGTCAGGTAGCGGCCCCTACGAGCAGTACTTC
TRBD1	TRBJ1-6	TRBV6-4	-	CASSDSTGTGLNSPLHF	TGTGCCAGCAGTGACTCAACCGGGACAGGGCTCAATTCACCCCTCCACTTT
-	TRBJ2-7	TRBV7-8	-	CASSLRRVGTAYEQYF	TGTGCCAGCAGCTTACGACGGGTGGGCACCGCCTACGAGCAGTACTTC
TRBD1	TRBJ1-2	TRBV6-2/TRBV6-3	-	CASSPQGDGYTF	TGTGCCAGCAGTCCACAGGGGGATGGCTACACCTTC
TRBD2	TRBJ2-7	TRBV20-1	-	CSANPPGTTYEQYF	TGCAGTGCTAACCCCCCCGGGACTACCTACGAGCAGTACTTC
TRBD2	TRBJ2-5	TRBV7-7	-	CASRLSRREGWVETQYF	TGTGCTAGCAGGTTATCTCGGAGGGAGGGTTGGGTAGAGACCCAGTACTTC
TRBD2	TRBJ2-5	TRBV6-5	-	CASSSGLAVRETQYF	TGTGCCAGCAGTTCGGGACTAGCCGTCAGGGAGACCCAGTACTTC
-	TRBJ1-1	TRBV19	-	CASSASPGFGNTEAFF	TGTGCCAGTAGCGCAAGTCCAGGGTTTGGAAACACTGAAGCTTTCTTT
-	TRBJ2-7	TRBV12-1	-	CASSCFPGDRGLVEQYF	TGTGCCAGCAGCTGTTTTCCCGGGGACAGGGGTTTAGTCGAGCAGTACTTC
-	TRBJ2-3	TRBV7-9	-	CASSLGHQLDTQYF	TGTGCCAGCAGCTTGGGCCACCAACTAGATACGCAGTATTTT
-	TRBJ2-7	TRBV5-5	-	CASSPNDNYEQYF	TGTGCCAGCAGCCCCAACGACAACTACGAGCAGTACTTC
TRBD2	TRBJ2-1	TRBV10-3	large	CAISVSLAENNEQFF	TGTGCCATCAGTGTTTCGCTAGCGGAAAACAATGAGCAGTTCTTC
TRBD2	TRBJ2-5	TRBV18	-	CASSLRTSSFQETQYF	TGTGCCAGCTCACTTAGGACTAGCAGCTTCCAAGAGACCCAGTACTTC
TRBD1	TRBJ2-7	TRBV2	-	CASSEWQGAGEQYF	TGTGCCAGCAGTGAATGGCAGGGGGCAGGCGAGCAGTACTTC
-	TRBJ2-1	TRBV2	-	CASSEGMGSSYNEQFF	TGTGCCAGCAGTGAGGGTATGGGAAGCTCCTACAATGAGCAGTTCTTC
TRBD1	TRBJ2-3	TRBV6-4	-	CASSGTGGADTQYF	TGTGCCAGCAGTGGGACAGGGGGCGCAGATACGCAGTATTTT
-	TRBJ2-5	TRBV20-1	-	CSASLPVRAETQYF	TGCAGTGCTTCACTCCCCGTGCGGGCAGAGACCCAGTACTTC
TRBD2	TRBJ2-5	TRBV6-4	-	CASSDTVTSGRAETQYF	TGTGCCAGCAGTGACACCGTGACTAGCGGGAGGGCGGAGACCCAGTACTTC
-	TRBJ1-1	TRBV7-2	few	CASSRDPNTEAFF	TGTGCCAGCAGCAGGGACCCGAACACTGAAGCTTTCTTT
-	TRBJ1-5	TRBV2	-	CASSDRQANNQPQHF	TGTGCCAGCAGTGATCGGCAGGCTAACAATCAGCCCCAGCATTTT
TRBD2	TRBJ2-7	TRBV20-1	few	CSARSGLVGEQYF	TGCAGTGCTAGGTCGGGACTAGTAGGCGAGCAGTACTTC
TRBD2	TRBJ2-3	TRBV28	-	CATLIGGRGLTDTQYF	TGTGCCACCCTGATCGGCGGGAGGGGGTTAACAGATACGCAGTATTTT
-	TRBJ2-2	TRBV29-1	-	CSAWNTGGLFF	TGCAGCGCATGGAACACCGGGGGGCTGTTTTTT
TRBD2	TRBJ2-1	TRBV20-1	-	CSAPGTSALLEQFF	TGCAGTGCCCCCGGGACTAGCGCACTTTTGGAGCAGTTCTTC
TRBD2	TRBJ2-3	TRBV4-2	-	CASSQAWRAGKTDTQYF	TGTGCCAGCAGCCAAGCTTGGCGAGCGGGGAAGACAGATACGCAGTATTTT
-	TRBJ2-1	TRBV6-1	-	CASSEAPAGEGGEQFF	TGTGCCAGCAGTGAAGCGCCGGCAGGGGAGGGCGGTGAGCAGTTCTTC
-	TRBJ1-2	TRBV14	-	CASSQNRENYGYTF	TGTGCCAGCAGCCAAAACAGGGAAAACTATGGCTACACCTTC
TRBD1	TRBJ1-1	TRBV28	medium-sized	CASSSGTGKAEAFF	TGTGCCAGCAGCTCCGGGACAGGGAAGGCTGAAGCTTTCTTT
-	TRBJ1-6	TRBV4-1	few	CASSQASAVVGYLNSPLHF	TGCGCCAGCAGCCAAGCTTCTGCGGTCGTGGGGTACCTAAATTCACCCCTCCACTTT
TRBD1	TRBJ1-5	TRBV7-2	-	CASSPNRQGAGQPQHF	TGTGCCAGCAGCCCGAACCGACAGGGGGCGGGTCAGCCCCAGCATTTT
-	TRBJ1-1	TRBV20-1	-	CSASSPANTEAFF	TGCAGTGCTAGTAGCCCAGCGAACACTGAAGCTTTCTTT
TRBD1	TRBJ2-2	TRBV7-9	-	CASSRTGRNGELFF	TGTGCCAGCAGCAGGACAGGGAGAAACGGGGAGCTGTTTTTT
TRBD2	TRBJ2-3	TRBV3-1	-	CASSQRGRGDTQYF	TGTGCCAGCAGCCAACGCGGGAGAGGGGATACGCAGTATTTT
-	TRBJ2-3	TRBV10-3	few	CAIKGRQSTDSQYF	TGTGCCATCAAGGGGAGACAAAGCACAGATTCCCAGTATTTT
-	TRBJ2-7	TRBV2	-	CATQGTSYEQYF	TGTGCAACTCAGGGGACCTCCTACGAGCAGTACTTC
TRBD2	TRBJ2-1	TRBV5-4	-	CASSLVLAGYNEQFF	TGTGCCAGCAGCTTGGTTCTAGCGGGTTACAATGAGCAGTTCTTC
TRBD1	TRBJ2-7	TRBV7-3	-	CASSSSPGQGIYEQYF	TGTGCCAGCAGCTCGTCACCGGGACAGGGTATCTACGAGCAGTACTTC
-	TRBJ2-3	TRBV5-4	-	CASLPDTSTDTQYF	TGTGCCAGCCTCCCGGATACTAGCACAGATACGCAGTATTTT
-	TRBJ1-2	TRBV21-1	-	CASSNPYGYTF	TGTGCCAGCAGCAATCCATATGGCTACACCTTC
-	TRBJ1-3	TRBV5-4	-	CASSTKSGNTIYF	TGTGCCAGCAGCACAAAATCTGGAAACACCATATATTTT
-	TRBJ2-3	TRBV2	-	CASSPLRLANTGDTQYF	TGTGCCAGCAGTCCTCTCCGGCTAGCGAACACTGGGGATACGCAGTATTTT
-	TRBJ1-4	TRBV7-9	-	CASSLAAMGALRGSEKLFF	TGTGCCAGCAGCTTAGCGGCCATGGGAGCCCTTAGGGGGAGTGAAAAACTGTTTTTT
-	TRBJ1-3	TRBV20-1	once	CSAIPGPNSGNTIYF	TGCAGTGCTATTCCTGGCCCTAACTCTGGAAACACCATATATTTT
TRBD2	TRBJ2-5	TRBV19	-	CASSYQLAGGQETQYF	TGTGCCAGTAGTTACCAACTAGCGGGAGGACAAGAGACCCAGTACTTC